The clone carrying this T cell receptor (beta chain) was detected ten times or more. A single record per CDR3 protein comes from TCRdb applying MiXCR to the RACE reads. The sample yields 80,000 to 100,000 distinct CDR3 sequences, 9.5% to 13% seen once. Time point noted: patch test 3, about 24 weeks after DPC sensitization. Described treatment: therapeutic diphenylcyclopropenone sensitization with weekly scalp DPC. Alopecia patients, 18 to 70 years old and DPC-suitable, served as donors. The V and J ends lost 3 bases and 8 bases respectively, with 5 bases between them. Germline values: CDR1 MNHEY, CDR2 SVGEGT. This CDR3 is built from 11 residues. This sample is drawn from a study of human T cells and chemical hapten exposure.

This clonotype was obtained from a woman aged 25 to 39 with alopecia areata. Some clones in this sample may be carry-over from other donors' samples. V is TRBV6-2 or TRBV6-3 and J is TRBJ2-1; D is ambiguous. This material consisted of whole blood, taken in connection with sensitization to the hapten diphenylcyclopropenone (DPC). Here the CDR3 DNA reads TGTGCCAGCAGTTATAATGATGAGCAGTTCTTC. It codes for CASSYNDEQFF.